This section outlines one T cell receptor beta chain sequence together with its context. Its antigen is not identified. This specimen belongs to a study of blood T cells in healthy people across ages. Study results and limitations: Comparison with aged donors showed that long-lived donors had more naive CD4+ cells and higher diversity. A roughly linear age-dependent decrease characterized TCR beta diversity per million T cells.

Then a second PCR, running roughly 7 to 11 cycles, was carried out with a sample-barcoded 5' primer and a J-beta primer mix. A template-switch adaptor with 12 random nucleotides tagged each cDNA molecule. MiXCR, applied by TCRdb to the 5' RACE reads, yields one record per CDR3 protein. The sample has roughly 1,800,000 distinct CDR3 sequences, about 49% seen once. From germline, CDR1 is SGHTS and CDR2 YDEGEE. V lost 4 bases, J lost 1 base, and 8 bases stayed unmatched. CDR3 length equals 15 residues. Sequencing was done on a sample of blood. The rearrangement joins TRBV5-8 to TRBJ2-7, with 7 bases aligning to TRBD1. The clonotype comes from a middle-aged woman in good health. CDR3 amino acids: CASSLGTVTSYEQYF. CDR3 DNA sequence: TGTGCCAGCAGCCTAGGGACAGTGACTTCCTACGAGCAGTACTTC.